This TCR beta chain was profiled in a study of shared clonotypes between healthy human individuals. Genomic DNA from each subset was divided evenly over several immunoSEQ plates. Profiled with immunoSEQ multiplex PCR; TCRdb holds only in-frame clones, not every one. The sample has millions of clones; approximately 94% are singletons. For this clone: The antigen is undetermined.

The length of the CDR3 is 13 residues. Germline V gene lookup returns CDR1 MNHNY and CDR2 SVGAGI (reference sequence). Unmatched junction bases numbered 9, after V lost 7 bases and J lost 9 bases. Terminally differentiated effector memory CD45RA+ cells were left out of the naive CD8 fraction, which was CD45RO-negative and positively selected for CCR7. Points from the study as a whole: An expected dependence of interdonor clonotype sharing on sequencing depth was noted. Naive subsets typically showed greater estimated richness than memory subsets.

The TCR was taken from a man aged 18-30 years in good health. This chain links TRBV6-6 with TRBJ2-1; 7 bases are shared with TRBD1. Input material: naive CD8+ T cells sorted from blood. The CDR3, as DNA: TGTGCCAGCAACAGGGGAGCGAAAAGTGAGCAGTTCTTC. Translation gives CASNRGAKSEQFF.